This TCR beta chain appears in the sequencing data of a study of CD8 T cells in Susac syndrome. Study-wide findings and caveats: Across the total CD8+ repertoires, some 15 Susac-specific public clones were found. The CD8+ TEMRA repertoires yielded 5 or 6 such clones.

Sequencing of TCR beta was undertaken in CD8+ and CD4+ T cells derived from blood. FACS was used to enrich TEMRA cells, whereas the CD8+ and CD4+ T cells were obtained by negative isolation. Unmatched junction bases numbered 19, after V lost 5 bases and J lost 5 bases. Germline assignment: CDR1 SEHNR and CDR2 FQNEAQ (reference sequence). The CDR3 is 19 residues long. Reverse transcription of roughly 0.45 to 1 ug RNA used random hexamers. Each CDR3 protein is one row after TCRdb ran MiXCR on the immunoSEQ multiplex PCR reads. This table holds 100,000 to 110,000 distinct CDR3 sequences, roughly 96% found once. In regard to this clonotype: What it binds is unknown.

This chain connects TRBV7-9 to TRBJ2-7; TRBD2 agrees at 12 bases. Sequenced input: CD8+ T cells from PBMCs. The clonotype was recovered from a human donor with Susac syndrome. The CDR3, as DNA: TGTGCCAGCAGCGTTATCCTTTGGACTAGCGGGGACGGGAGGAACGAGCAGTACTTC. Translated, it gives CASSVILWTSGDGRNEQYF.